One sample yielded the 6 T cell receptor beta chains listed below, sequenced in a study of T cells in Graves' hyperthyroidism and ophthalmopathy. Amplification yielded TCR beta CDR3 regions, with RNA transcripts as the source. The HTBI set primed first-round TCR CDR3 RT-PCR. A single record per CDR3 protein comes from TCRdb applying MiXCR to the multiplex PCR reads. The sample has approximately 250,000 distinct CDR3 sequences; approximately 23% are singletons. The sample was blood. These receptors originate from a woman between 40 and 50 years old with Graves' ophthalmopathy.

Many counts were recorded for this clonotype. The chain is built from TRBV12-3 or TRBV12-4 and TRBJ1-5, with TRBD1 as a possible D gene (6 bases). Trimming stripped 7 bases from V and 4 bases from J, with 14 bases between. The CDR3 consists of 14 residues. CDR3 residues: CASTLQGWNQPQHF. CDR3 bases: TGTGCCAGCACCCTACAGGGTTGGAATCAGCCCCAGCATTTT.

The sample holds many counts of this clonotype. The CDR3 region is CSVELWTGTNYGYTF. CDR3 DNA sequence: TGCAGCGTTGAACTATGGACAGGAACTAACTATGGCTACACCTTC. The chain has TRBV29-1 and TRBJ1-2; 7 positions match TRBD1. CDR3 size: 15 residues. The germline V gene encodes CDR1 SQVTM and CDR2 ANQGSEA. After removal of 2 bases from V and 0 bases from J, the junction contained 6 bases not matched to a gene.

The V gene is TRBV10-3, the J gene TRBJ1-2; the D gene is possibly TRBD1 (5 bases). The germline V gene has CDR1 ENHRY and CDR2 SYGVKD. This CDR3 has 12 residues. Deletions cut 4 bases from V and 8 bases from J, with 11 bases between. In DNA form, the CDR3 reads TGTGCCATCAGTGGTGGGGACTTCGGCTACACCTTC. Translated: CAISGGDFGYTF.

This clonotype was seen at least ten times. V gene TRBV28 combines with J gene TRBJ1-5; unclear D gene. Germline-derived CDR1 and CDR2 are MDHEN and SYDVKM. V lost 6 bases, J lost 7 bases, and 16 bases lay in between. This CDR3 region has 14 residues. Here the CDR3 reads CASRAPLTRQPQHF. The CDR3 DNA reads as TGTGCCAGCAGAGCCCCCTTGACCAGGCAGCCCCAGCATTTT.

This clonotype was seen many times. J is TRBJ2-7 and V is TRBV30, with TRBD1 matching over 9 bases. CDR3 length: 16 residues. Germline CDR1 reads GTSNPN; CDR2 reads SVGIG (reference sequence). Trimming at V came to 1 base and at J to 7 bases, leaving 14 bases not matched to a gene. The CDR3 sequence: CAWSDPGQGALREQYF. The DNA for the CDR3 is TGTGCCTGGAGTGACCCGGGACAGGGCGCCTTAAGGGAGCAGTACTTC.

This clonotype came up many times. The chain couples TRBV5-1 to TRBJ2-6; D gene uncertain. V was clipped by 3 bases and J by 3 bases, with 7 bases between them. This CDR3 contains 14 residues. CDR1 is SGHRS, CDR2 YFSETQ, per germline. This CDR3 is CASSWSFGANVLTF. The CDR3 bases are TGCGCCAGCAGCTGGTCGTTTGGGGCCAACGTCCTGACTTTC.